The clone carrying this TCR beta chain has ten or more counts. The target antigen is unknown. The CDR3 is 15 amino acids. V lost 5 bases, J lost 0 bases, and 12 bases lay in between. The germline V gene encodes CDR1 SEHNR and CDR2 FQNEAQ (reference sequence). The data stem from a study of T cell repertoires in cytomegalovirus infection. Study-wide context: CMV infection together with matching HLA type was indicated by public TCR beta signatures. Points from the study as a whole: Carriage of CMV together with the relevant HLA was identifiable through cumulative public TCR beta family frequency. Dominating the ex vivo response were TCR beta clonotypes that were CMV-specific and HLA-C-restricted.

MiXCR was run by TCRdb on the reads, yielding one entry per CDR3 protein. The table includes 150,000 to 200,000 distinct CDR3 sequences, 8% to 10% detected once. The chain recombines TRBV7-9 with TRBJ2-3; D might be TRBD1 (5 bases). This receptor was taken from a human donor in good health (CMV status not recorded). Some clones in this sample may be carry-over from other donors' samples. Sequencing input: PBMCs. CDR3 region: CASSHGRTSTDTQYF. The CDR3 coding sequence is TGTGCCAGCAGCCACGGACGGACAAGCACAGATACGCAGTATTTT.